This entry describes one T cell receptor beta chain. CDR3 length: 14 amino acids. CDR1 SGHRS and CDR2 YFSETQ come from the germline V gene. With 2 bases removed from V and 6 bases from J, the gap between germline ends came to 11 bases. This entry comes from a study of blood T cell repertoires in COVID-19. Study as a whole: Some COVID-19 samples were acute and others convalescent; all came from the United States, Italy and Spain. In each case, the material was cDNA or gDNA derived from T cells, B-cell-depleted T cells, or PBMCs.

It was during active infection that Seattle patients were enrolled and then longitudinally followed. Methods used by the authors: Amplification from reference gene primers served as the basis for estimated nucleated cell counts. Measured with immunoSEQ multiplex PCR; TCRdb has only the in-frame clones, and not every one. D and trimming come from the DNA, and the V and J calls and clone size come from that table. The sample includes around 300,000 clones, 88% of them seen just once. The receptor was isolated from a woman under 40 with COVID-19, enrolled during active disease. J is TRBJ2-2 and V is TRBV5-1; tentative D call: TRBD1 (5 bases). The sample was peripheral blood. The CDR3 loop is CASSLQRTPGELFF. The CDR3 coding sequence is TGCGCCAGCAGCTTACAAAGGACACCCGGGGAGCTGTTTTTT.